The source of this T cell receptor (beta chain) is a study of CD8+CD57+ T cells in acquired aplastic anemia. Study-level points and caveats: Fewer than 30 CD8+ CDR3 sequences were shared between patients and controls.

The authors sequenced patients whose flow cytometry had shown CD8+CD57+ cell expansion. Severe acquired aplastic anemia was present in every patient. For CDR3 and TCR beta VDJ profiling, genomic DNA was the template used. Via MiXCR, TCRdb re-called the reads, giving one row per CDR3 protein. Altogether about 180,000 distinct CDR3 sequences are present, roughly 48% being singletons, with the ten largest covering around 1.1%. V was cut by 3 bases and J by 0 bases, with 11 bases left in between. Germline lookup yields CDR1 LNHDA and CDR2 SQIVND (reference sequence). The length of the CDR3 is 15 residues. A word on this clonotype: What it recognizes is unknown.

The chain links TRBV19 to TRBJ1-2, with D uncertain. Sequencing was done on a sample of sorted CD4+, CD8+, or CD8+CD57+ T cells (not recorded which) from PBMCs. This TCR was sampled from a human donor with aplastic anemia. DNA of the CDR3: TGTGCCAGTAGTATCCCCGGACGCACTAACTATGGCTACACCTTC. It specifies CASSIPGRTNYGYTF.